The clone carrying this T cell receptor (beta chain) was counted a few times. Its specificity is not known. 5'RACE with 10-nucleotide random UMIs generated the cDNA. TCRdb re-called the 5' RACE reads through MiXCR, storing one row per CDR3 protein. The sample has about 18,000 distinct CDR3 sequences, about 10% seen once. The sample belongs to a study of neurological immune-mediated disorders. The CDR3 runs to 16 residues. Germline V gene lookup returns CDR1 SNHLY and CDR2 FYNNEI. Trimming took 0 bases from V and 0 from J, leaving 10 bases between them. Overall study results and limits: Among expanded clones, no CDR3 amino acid sequences were shared across subjects, a pattern suggesting private repertoires in all groups.

The cell input for sorted libraries was 900,000 to 1,000,000, and those cells were CD4+ or CD8+ T cells. The specimen was CD8+ T cells from blood. This chain joins TRBV2 and TRBJ2-3; D unclear. The sequence came from a woman between 45 and 65 years old in good health. The DNA for the CDR3 is TGTGCCAGCAGTGAAGCACTCTCATCTAGCACAGATACGCAGTATTTT. The encoded protein is CASSEALSSSTDTQYF.